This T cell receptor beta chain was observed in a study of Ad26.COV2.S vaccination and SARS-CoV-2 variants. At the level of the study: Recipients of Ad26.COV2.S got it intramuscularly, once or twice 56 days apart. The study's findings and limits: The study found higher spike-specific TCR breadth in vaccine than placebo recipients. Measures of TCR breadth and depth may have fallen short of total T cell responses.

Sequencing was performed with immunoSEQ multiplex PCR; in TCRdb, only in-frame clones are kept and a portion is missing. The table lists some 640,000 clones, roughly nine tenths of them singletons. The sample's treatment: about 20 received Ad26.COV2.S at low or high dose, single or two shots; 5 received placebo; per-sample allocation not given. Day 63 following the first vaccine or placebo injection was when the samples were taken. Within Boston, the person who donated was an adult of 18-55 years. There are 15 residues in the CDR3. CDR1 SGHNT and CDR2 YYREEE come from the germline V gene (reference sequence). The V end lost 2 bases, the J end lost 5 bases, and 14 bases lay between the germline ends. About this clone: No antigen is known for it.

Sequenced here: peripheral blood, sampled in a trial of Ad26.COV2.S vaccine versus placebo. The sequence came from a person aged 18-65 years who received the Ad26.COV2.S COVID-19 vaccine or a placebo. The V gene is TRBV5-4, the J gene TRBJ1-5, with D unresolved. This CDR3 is CASSFGATTDQPQHF. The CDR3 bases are TGTGCCAGCAGCTTTGGCGCGACAACAGATCAGCCCCAGCATTTT.